Listed below are T cell receptor beta chains from one sample, sequenced in a study of cytomegalovirus exposure and HLA in healthy donors. Data came from immunoSEQ multiplex PCR; TCRdb stores just in-frame clones and leaves some out. This repertoire shows roughly 250,000 clones, roughly 80% found once; its top ten account for about 0.28%. The sample was PBMCs. The receptors were sampled from a girl aged 2-10 years in good health and CMV-seronegative. The CDR3 runs from the conserved cysteine through the conserved F or W. Rows give clone size only sometimes, using once, few, many, or a class for an expanded clone.

TRBV2	TRBJ1-1	few	CASRTRTEENTEAFF
TRBV5-1	TRBJ2-7	few	CASNLNWDSSYEQYF
TRBV27	TRBJ2-2	NA	CASSHGLAGGAELFF
TRBV5-1	TRBJ2-7	NA	CASRPGQSYEQYF
TRBV11-2	TRBJ2-3	once	CASSLDQFSRRSTDTQYF
TRBV28	TRBJ1-3	NA	CATRLPGGGNTIYF
TRBV28	TRBJ1-2	NA	CASSLTGVANYGYTF
TRBV5-8	NA	NA	CASKAGWKLVPYEQYF
TRBV10-3	TRBJ2-3	once	CAISLSDYTDTQYF
TRBV30	TRBJ2-1	NA	CAWSVPKETGNFLDEQFF
TRBV5-4	TRBJ1-3	NA	CASSADRASGNTIYF
TRBV5-1	TRBJ2-2	few	CASSSNANTGELFF
TRBV9	TRBJ1-1	NA	CASSGWGGNTEAFF
TRBV5-6	TRBJ1-5	once	CASSLGYTQNQPQHF
TRBV6-6	TRBJ1-5	NA	CASSWGQTNQPQHF
TRBV10-3	TRBJ2-7	NA	CATSRVPGRPLTYEQYF
TRBV30	TRBJ2-5	NA	CAQTPGVGETQYF
TRBV2	NA	NA	CASGFYSLAYEQYF
TRBV11-3	TRBJ2-2	NA	CASSLSGGTGELFF
TRBV4-1	TRBJ2-5	few	CASSQVEGREETQYF
TRBV15	TRBJ2-6	NA	CATSRPLTGTGANVLTF
TRBV2	TRBJ1-5	NA	CASSEGGQYSNQPQHF
TRBV10-3	TRBJ2-1	NA	CATTAGEGQGVSYNEQFF